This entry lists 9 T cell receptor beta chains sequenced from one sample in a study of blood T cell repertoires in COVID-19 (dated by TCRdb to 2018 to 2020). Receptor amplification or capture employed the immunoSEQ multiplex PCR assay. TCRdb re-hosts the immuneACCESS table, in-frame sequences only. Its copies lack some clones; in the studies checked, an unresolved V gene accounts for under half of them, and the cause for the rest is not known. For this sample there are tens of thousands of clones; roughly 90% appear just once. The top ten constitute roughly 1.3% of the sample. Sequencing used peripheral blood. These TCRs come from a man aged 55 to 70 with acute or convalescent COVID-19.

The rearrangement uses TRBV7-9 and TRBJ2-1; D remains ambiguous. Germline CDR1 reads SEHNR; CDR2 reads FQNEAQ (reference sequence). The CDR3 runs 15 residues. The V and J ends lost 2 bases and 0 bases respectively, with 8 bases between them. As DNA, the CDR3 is TGTGCCAGCAGCTTAAATCCCCTCTCCTACAATGAGCAGTTCTTC. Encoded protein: CASSLNPLSYNEQFF.

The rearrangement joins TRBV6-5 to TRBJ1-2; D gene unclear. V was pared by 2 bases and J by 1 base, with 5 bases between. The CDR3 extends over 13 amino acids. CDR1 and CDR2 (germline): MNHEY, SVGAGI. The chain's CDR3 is CASSYEGNYGYTF. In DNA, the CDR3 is TGTGCCAGCAGTTACGAGGGTAACTATGGCTACACCTTC.

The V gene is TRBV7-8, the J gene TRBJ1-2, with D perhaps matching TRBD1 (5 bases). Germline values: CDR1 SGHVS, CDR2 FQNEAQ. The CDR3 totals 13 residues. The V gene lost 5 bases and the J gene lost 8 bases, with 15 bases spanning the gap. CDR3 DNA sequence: TGTGCCAGCAGCCCTAAAGGGGCCGGGGGCTACACCTTC. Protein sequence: CASSPKGAGGYTF.

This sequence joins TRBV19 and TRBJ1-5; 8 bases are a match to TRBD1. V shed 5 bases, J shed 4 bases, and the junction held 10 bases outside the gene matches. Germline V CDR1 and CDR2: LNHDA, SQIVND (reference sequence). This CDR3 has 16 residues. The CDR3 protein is CASSYPTGAVNQPQHF. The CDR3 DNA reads TGTGCCAGTAGTTATCCGACAGGGGCCGTAAATCAGCCCCAGCATTTT.

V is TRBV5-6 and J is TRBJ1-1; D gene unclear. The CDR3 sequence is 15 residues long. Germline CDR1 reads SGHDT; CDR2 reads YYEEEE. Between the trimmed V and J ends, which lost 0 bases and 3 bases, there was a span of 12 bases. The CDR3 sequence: CASSLVVRLDTEAFF. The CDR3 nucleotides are TGTGCCAGCAGCTTGGTCGTGCGCCTCGACACTGAAGCTTTCTTT.

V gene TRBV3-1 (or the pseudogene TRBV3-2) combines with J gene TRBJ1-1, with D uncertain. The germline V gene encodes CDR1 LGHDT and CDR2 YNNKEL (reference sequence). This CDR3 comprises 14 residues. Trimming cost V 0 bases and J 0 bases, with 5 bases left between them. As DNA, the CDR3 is TGTGCCAGCAGCCAAGATTTAGTGAACACTGAAGCTTTCTTT. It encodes CASSQDLVNTEAFF.

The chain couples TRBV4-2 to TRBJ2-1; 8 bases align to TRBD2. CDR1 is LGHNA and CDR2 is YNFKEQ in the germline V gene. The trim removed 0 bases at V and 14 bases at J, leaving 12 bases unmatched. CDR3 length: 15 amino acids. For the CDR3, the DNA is TGTGCCAGCAGCCAAGAGAGGATGCGGGGGGCCGTAGAGTTCTTC. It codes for CASSQERMRGAVEFF.

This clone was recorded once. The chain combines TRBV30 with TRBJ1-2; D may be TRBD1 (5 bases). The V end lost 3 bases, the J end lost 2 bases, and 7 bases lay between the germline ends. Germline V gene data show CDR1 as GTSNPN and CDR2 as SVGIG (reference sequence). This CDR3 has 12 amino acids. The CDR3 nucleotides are TGTGCCTGGAGCCAGGGAAACTATGGCTACACCTTC. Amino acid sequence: CAWSQGNYGYTF.

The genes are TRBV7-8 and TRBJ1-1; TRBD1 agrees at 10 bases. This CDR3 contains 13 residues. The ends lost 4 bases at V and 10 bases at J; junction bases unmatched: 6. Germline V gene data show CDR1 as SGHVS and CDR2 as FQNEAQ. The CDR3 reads CASSWDRGNIAFF. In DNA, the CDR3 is TGTGCCAGCAGCTGGGACAGGGGAAACATAGCTTTCTTT. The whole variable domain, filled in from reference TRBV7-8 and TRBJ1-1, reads GAGVSQSPRYKVAKRGQDVALRCDPISGHVSLFWYQQALGQGPEFLTYFQNEAQLDKSGLPSDRFFAERPEGSVSTLKIQRTQQEDSAVYLCASSWDRGNIAFFGQGTRLTVV.